This T cell receptor beta chain was obtained from a study of blood T cell repertoires in COVID-19. Study at large: The study drew acute and convalescent COVID-19 samples from the United States, Italy and Spain.

Authors' data handling: Nucleated cell number was recorded as an estimate derived from reference gene primer amplification. This table comes from immunoSEQ multiplex PCR, and its TCRdb copy is limited to in-frame clones, with some not included. The V and J calls and clone size were taken over from that table, and D and trimming were inferred from the DNA. The sample holds roughly 250,000 clones, about 87% seen once. The source is a man aged 55 to 70 who had recovered from COVID-19. Material: peripheral blood.

In DNA, the CDR3 is TGTGCCAGCAGCGTCGAAAGAGGGAACAATGAGCAGTTCTTC. Protein product: CASSVERGNNEQFF. The gene calls are TRBV9 and TRBJ2-1; D might be TRBD2 (5 bases). CDR3 length: 14 amino acids. V shed 2 bases and J shed 5 bases, with 11 bases lying between them. CDR1 and CDR2 from the germline V gene are SGDLS and YYNGEE.